The entry below describes one T cell receptor beta chain. The data derive from a study of T cell changes during pregnancy in multiple sclerosis. V lost 7 bases and J lost 5, with 18 bases in between. Germline values: CDR1 MNHNS, CDR2 SASEGT. This CDR3 has 15 amino acids. Profiling relied on immunoSEQ multiplex PCR, and the TCRdb table lists in-frame clones only, not all of them. The table has more than 90,000 clones, 90% to 95% seen once. The source of this sequence is a female donor with multiple sclerosis, enrolled in a pregnancy study. This sequence joins TRBV6-1 and TRBJ2-1; D is ambiguous. The sample was peripheral blood, taken in the third trimester of pregnancy. CDR3 bases: TGTGCCAGCAATCCCCCACGAGCCCCGGACAATGAGCAGTTCTTC. Its protein product is CASNPPRAPDNEQFF.